A selection of T cell receptor beta chains follows, all from one sample in a study of blood T cell repertoires in COVID-19. The table came from immunoSEQ multiplex PCR; TCRdb's copy has only in-frame clones and leaves some out. The sample shows approximately 90,000 clones, 78% of them seen only once. Sequencing input: peripheral blood. These TCRs come from a man between 65 and 80 years old with COVID-19, enrolled during active disease. Each CDR3 is given with its conserved first and last residue. D genes are given only for firm matches. Some rows have no size entry. The others give once, few or many, or a class for an expanded clone.

V,J,size,D,CDR3,DNA
TRBV11-2,TRBJ1-6,NA,TRBD1,CASSLRQGDNSPLHF,TGTGCCAGCAGCCTACGACAGGGAGACAATTCACCCCTCCACTTT
TRBV11-3,TRBJ1-1,NA,TRBD1,CASSPRQGEAFF,TGTGCCAGCAGCCCTCGACAGGGTGAAGCTTTCTTT
TRBV6-6,TRBJ1-1,many,TRBD1,CASADAGGRTEAFF,TGTGCCAGCGCCGATGCAGGGGGACGGACTGAAGCTTTCTTT
TRBV19,TRBJ2-1,few,NA,CASTTSGVNEQFF,TGTGCCAGTACAACATCAGGGGTCAATGAGCAGTTCTTC
TRBV7-2,TRBJ2-2,NA,TRBD2,CASRSGRTTGELFF,TGTGCCAGCAGAAGCGGGAGGACTACCGGGGAGCTGTTTTTT
TRBV10-3,TRBJ2-7,NA,NA,CATVDGGARGEQYF,TGTGCCACCGTTGATGGGGGGGCTCGGGGCGAGCAGTACTTC
TRBV11-3,TRBJ1-1,once,NA,CASSPQTVSNTEAFF,TGTGCCAGCAGCCCGCAGACAGTTTCGAACACTGAAGCTTTCTTT
TRBV5-1,TRBJ2-7,NA,NA,CASSFENSYEQYF,TGCGCCAGCAGCTTCGAGAACTCCTACGAGCAGTACTTC
TRBV9,TRBJ1-1,few,TRBD1,CASSAGQMNTEAFF,TGTGCCAGCAGCGCGGGACAGATGAACACTGAAGCTTTCTTT
TRBV29-1,TRBJ1-1,few,NA,CSVGASDRRNTEAFF,TGCAGCGTTGGGGCTTCTGACAGGCGGAACACTGAAGCTTTCTTT
TRBV7-2,TRBJ1-1,NA,NA,CASSLNSWDKQAFF,TGTGCCAGCAGCTTAAACTCCTGGGACAAGCAAGCTTTCTTT
TRBV2,TRBJ1-2,NA,NA,CASDRNNYGYTF,TGTGCCAGTGACAGGAACAACTATGGCTACACCTTC
TRBV6-2/TRBV6-3,TRBJ2-7,NA,TRBD1,CASSYSIPLQGTSYEQYF,TGTGCCAGCAGTTACTCGATTCCTCTACAGGGGACCTCCTACGAGCAGTACTTC
TRBV5-4,TRBJ1-2,NA,NA,CASSLGEGQGYTF,TGTGCCAGCAGCTTAGGGGAGGGCCAAGGCTACACCTTC
TRBV5-5,TRBJ1-4,NA,TRBD1,CASSALQGAYEKLFF,TGTGCCAGCAGCGCTTTACAGGGGGCCTACGAAAAACTGTTTTTT
TRBV7-3,TRBJ2-2,NA,NA,CASSLQGIGELFF,TGTGCCAGCAGCTTACAGGGAATCGGGGAGCTGTTTTTT
TRBV6-2/TRBV6-3,TRBJ1-6,NA,NA,CASSEDRDNSPLHF,TGTGCCAGCAGTGAGGACAGAGATAATTCACCCCTCCACTTT
TRBV27,TRBJ2-7,NA,NA,CATQTTGRTYEQYF,TGTGCCACCCAGACGACAGGTCGCACCTACGAGCAGTACTTC
TRBV14,TRBJ2-1,NA,TRBD2,CASSPRLRAGGGNEQFF,TGTGCCAGCAGCCCCCGCTTGAGAGCGGGAGGTGGCAATGAGCAGTTCTTC
TRBV5-1,TRBJ2-2,NA,NA,CASSGGSITGELFF,TGCGCCAGCAGCGGGGGGTCGATCACCGGGGAGCTGTTTTTT
TRBV5-1,TRBJ2-7,NA,TRBD1,CASSPGRTGNYEQYF,TGCGCCAGCAGCCCAGGAAGGACAGGGAACTACGAGCAGTACTTC
TRBV9,TRBJ1-3,NA,NA,CASSVTLNSGNTIYF,TGTGCCAGCAGCGTCACCCTAAATTCCGGAAACACCATATATTTT
TRBV7-2,TRBJ2-1,NA,TRBD1,CASSVSGGGSYNEQFF,TGTGCCAGCAGCGTATCAGGGGGTGGCTCCTACAATGAGCAGTTCTTC
TRBV4-2,TRBJ2-2,NA,TRBD1,CASSQAGTVNTGELFF,TGTGCCAGCAGCCAAGCCGGGACAGTGAACACCGGGGAGCTGTTTTTT
TRBV5-1,TRBJ1-3,NA,NA,CASSTGGTDSSGNTIYF,TGCGCCAGCAGCACCGGCGGGACCGACAGCTCTGGAAACACCATATATTTT
TRBV28,TRBJ1-2,NA,TRBD1,CASSLRQGASYGYTF,TGTGCCAGCAGTCTCAGACAGGGGGCGAGCTATGGCTACACCTTC
TRBV27,TRBJ2-7,NA,TRBD1,CASSSLKGAQYF,TGTGCCAGCAGTTCCTTAAAGGGGGCCCAGTACTTC
TRBV5-4,TRBJ1-1,NA,TRBD1,CASSPDRTGGYFTEAFF,TGTGCCAGCAGCCCAGATCGAACAGGGGGCTATTTCACTGAAGCTTTCTTT
TRBV18,TRBJ2-2,few,NA,CASSPQAPTGNTGELFF,TGTGCCAGCTCACCCCAGGCCCCAACAGGGAACACCGGGGAGCTGTTTTTT
TRBV7-2,TRBJ2-7,NA,TRBD1,CASSFAGWTGDTYEQYF,TGTGCCAGCAGCTTCGCCGGCTGGACAGGGGACACCTACGAGCAGTACTTC
TRBV5-1,TRBJ2-1,NA,NA,CASSLGGLSYNEQFF,TGCGCCAGCAGCTTGGGGGGGCTATCCTACAATGAGCAGTTCTTC
TRBV14,TRBJ1-1,NA,TRBD1,CASSQWTGNLNTEAFF,TGTGCCAGCAGCCAATGGACAGGCAACTTGAACACTGAAGCTTTCTTT
TRBV27,TRBJ2-7,NA,TRBD2,CASRGGVVRGYYEQYF,TGTGCCAGCAGGGGAGGGGTGGTGAGGGGTTACTACGAGCAGTACTTC
TRBV19,TRBJ1-2,once,NA,CASSTLGLPSNYGYTF,TGTGCCAGTAGTACACTTGGGCTGCCTTCTAACTATGGCTACACCTTC
TRBV7-6,TRBJ1-3,few,TRBD1,CASSSGQGVSGNTIYF,TGTGCCAGCAGCTCGGGACAGGGGGTCTCTGGAAACACCATATATTTT
TRBV6-2/TRBV6-3,TRBJ2-1,NA,NA,CASSYPLLGISSYEQFF,TGTGCCAGCAGTTACCCTCTACTAGGAATCTCATCCTATGAGCAGTTCTTC
TRBV5-1,TRBJ2-3,NA,TRBD1,CASSSGTGINTDTQYF,TGCGCCAGCAGCTCCGGGACAGGGATTAATACAGATACGCAGTATTTT
TRBV19,TRBJ1-2,NA,NA,CASMGGANYGYTF,TGTGCCTCAATGGGGGGGGCGAACTATGGCTACACCTTC
TRBV6-2/TRBV6-3,TRBJ2-1,NA,NA,CASSTTPLGREQFF,TGTGCCAGCAGTACCACCCCACTAGGTCGCGAGCAGTTCTTC
TRBV5-5,TRBJ1-2,NA,TRBD1,CASSPGQETFFYGYTF,TGTGCCAGCAGCCCCGGACAGGAGACTTTCTTCTATGGCTACACCTTC
TRBV7-2,TRBJ2-1,NA,TRBD2,CASSLTSGVDNEQFF,TGTGCCAGCAGCTTAACTAGCGGGGTAGATAATGAGCAGTTCTTC
TRBV19,TRBJ2-5,NA,TRBD2,CASSSSGSFRETQYF,TGTGCCAGTAGTTCAAGCGGGAGCTTCCGAGAGACCCAGTACTTC
TRBV20-1,TRBJ1-2,NA,NA,CSASSTGYGYTF,TGCAGTGCTAGTTCTACAGGCTATGGCTACACCTTC
TRBV28,TRBJ2-7,NA,TRBD2,CASSRRTSGRGNRSGREQYF,TGTGCCAGCAGCCGGCGGACTAGCGGGAGAGGCAATCGGTCTGGGCGGGAGCAGTACTTC
TRBV5-1,TRBJ1-1,NA,NA,CASSLGQSNTEAFF,TGCGCCAGCAGCTTGGGGCAATCGAACACTGAAGCTTTCTTT
TRBV18,TRBJ2-7,NA,TRBD2,CASSLLSGRPYEQYF,TGTGCCAGCTCACTGCTTAGCGGGAGGCCCTACGAGCAGTACTTC